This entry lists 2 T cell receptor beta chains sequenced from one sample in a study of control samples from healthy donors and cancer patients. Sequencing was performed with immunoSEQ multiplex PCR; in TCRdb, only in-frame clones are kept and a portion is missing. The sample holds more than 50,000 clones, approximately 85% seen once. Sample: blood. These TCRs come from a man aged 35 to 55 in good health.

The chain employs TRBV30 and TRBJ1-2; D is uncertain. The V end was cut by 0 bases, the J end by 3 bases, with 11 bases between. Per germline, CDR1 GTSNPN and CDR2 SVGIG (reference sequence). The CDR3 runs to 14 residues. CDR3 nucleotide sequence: TGTGCCTGGAGTGTGGGCTTGAAGGACTATGGCTACACCTTC. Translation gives CAWSVGLKDYGYTF.

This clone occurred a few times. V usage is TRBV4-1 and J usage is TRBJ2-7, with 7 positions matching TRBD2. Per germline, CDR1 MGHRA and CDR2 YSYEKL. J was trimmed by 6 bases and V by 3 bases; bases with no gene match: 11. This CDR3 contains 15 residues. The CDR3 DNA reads TGCGCCAGCAGCCATATTCAACCGGGGGGACTCGAGCAGTACTTC. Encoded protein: CASSHIQPGGLEQYF.